The rows below give T cell receptor beta chains drawn from one sample of a study of T cell repertoires in cytomegalovirus infection. TCRdb reprocessed the reads via MiXCR and lists one record per CDR3 protein. The sample consists of 400,000 or so distinct CDR3 sequences, 15% to 20% of them appearing once. The sample consisted of PBMCs. These receptors originate from a human donor in good health (CMV status not recorded). Some clones in this sample may be carry-over from other donors' samples. The CDR3 runs from the conserved cysteine through the conserved F or W. The D gene is left open where the match is weak. Expanded clones get a size class; other rows say once, few or many, or leave the size out.

v_gene	j_gene	abundance	d_gene	CDR3nt	CDR3aa
TRBV7-2	TRBJ1-1	many	NA	TGTGCCAGCAGCCGAGGGGTCTACACTGAAGCTTTCTTT	CASSRGVYTEAFF
TRBV6-5	TRBJ1-6	NA	TRBD1	TGTGCCAGCAGTTATGGGCCGGGAGGGGGCGATTCACCCCTCCACTTT	CASSYGPGGGDSPLHF
TRBV20-1	TRBJ1-6	NA	NA	TGCAGTGCTAGAGATCAGGGAGAGGATTCACCCCTCCACTTT	CSARDQGEDSPLHF
TRBV7-9	TRBJ2-5	NA	NA	TGTGCCAGCAGGAAACAGGGTCAAGAGACCCAGTACTTC	CASRKQGQETQYF
TRBV7-2	TRBJ2-5	many	NA	TGTGCCAGCAGCTTAGGACGGATAGAGACCCAGTACTTC	CASSLGRIETQYF
TRBV7-8	TRBJ1-3	NA	NA	TGTGCCAGCAGCTTAGTGCTGCAAGCTGGAAACACCATATATTTT	CASSLVLQAGNTIYF
TRBV7-2	TRBJ1-1	NA	NA	TGTGCCAGCAGCCCCCGCTCGGACCTGGGGACTGAAGCTTTCTTT	CASSPRSDLGTEAFF
TRBV4-1	TRBJ1-5	NA	NA	TGCGCCAGCAAGGGAGAAGCAGGCGGTCAGCCCCAGCATTTT	CASKGEAGGQPQHF
TRBV6-2/TRBV6-3	TRBJ2-1	many	TRBD2	TGTGCCAGCAGTTCGACTAGCGGGATCTACAATGAGCAGTTCTTC	CASSSTSGIYNEQFF
TRBV12-3/TRBV12-4	TRBJ1-5	many	NA	TGTGCCAGCAGTCGTCAGGAAGATCAGCCCCAGCATTTT	CASSRQEDQPQHF
TRBV5-5	TRBJ2-5	NA	TRBD2	TGTGCCAGCAGCCCTAGGACTAGCGGCGAGACCCAGTACTTC	CASSPRTSGETQYF
TRBV20-1	TRBJ2-3	NA	NA	TGCAGTGCCTACAGCGCAGGGGAACCGACAGATACGCAGTATTTT	CSAYSAGEPTDTQYF
TRBV7-2	TRBJ2-7	many	NA	TGTGCCAGCAGCCTAAGGCCAGCGAGCTCCTACGAGCAGTACTTC	CASSLRPASSYEQYF